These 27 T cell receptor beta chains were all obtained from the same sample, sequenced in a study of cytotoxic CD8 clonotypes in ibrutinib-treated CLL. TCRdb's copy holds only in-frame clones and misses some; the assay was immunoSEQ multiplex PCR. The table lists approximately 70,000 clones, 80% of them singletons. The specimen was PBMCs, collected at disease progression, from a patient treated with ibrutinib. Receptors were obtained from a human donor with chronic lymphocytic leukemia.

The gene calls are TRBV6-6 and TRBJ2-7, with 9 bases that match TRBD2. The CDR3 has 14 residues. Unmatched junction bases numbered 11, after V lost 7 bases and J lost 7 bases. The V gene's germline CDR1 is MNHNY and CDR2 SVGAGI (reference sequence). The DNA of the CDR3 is TGTGCCAGCATTCCTAGGGGACTAGCTGGAGAGCAGTACTTC. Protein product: CASIPRGLAGEQYF.

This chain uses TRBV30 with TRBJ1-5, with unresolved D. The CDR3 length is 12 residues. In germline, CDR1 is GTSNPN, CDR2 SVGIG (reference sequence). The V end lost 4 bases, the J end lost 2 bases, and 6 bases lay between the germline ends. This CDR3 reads CAWTDGNQPQHF. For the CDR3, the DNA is TGTGCCTGGACCGACGGCAATCAGCCCCAGCATTTT.

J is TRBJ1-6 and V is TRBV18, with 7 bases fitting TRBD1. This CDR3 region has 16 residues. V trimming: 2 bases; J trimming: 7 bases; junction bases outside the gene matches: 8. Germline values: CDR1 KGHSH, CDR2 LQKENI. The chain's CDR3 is CASSPKVGTANSPLHF. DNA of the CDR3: TGTGCCAGCTCACCAAAAGTCGGGACAGCAAATTCACCCCTCCACTTT.

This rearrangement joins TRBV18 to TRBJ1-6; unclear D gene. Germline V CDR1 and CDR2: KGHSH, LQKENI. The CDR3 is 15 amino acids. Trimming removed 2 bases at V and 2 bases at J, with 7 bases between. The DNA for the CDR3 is TGTGCCAGCTCACCAAAGGGTACCTATAATTCACCCCTCCACTTT. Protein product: CASSPKGTYNSPLHF.

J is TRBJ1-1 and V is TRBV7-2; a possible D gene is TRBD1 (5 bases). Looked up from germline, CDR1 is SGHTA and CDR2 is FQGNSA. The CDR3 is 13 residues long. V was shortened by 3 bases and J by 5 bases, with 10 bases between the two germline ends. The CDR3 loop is CASSLGPRTEAFF. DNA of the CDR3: TGTGCCAGCAGCTTGGGACCGAGAACTGAAGCTTTCTTT. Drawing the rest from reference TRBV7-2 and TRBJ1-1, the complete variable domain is GAGVSQSPSNKVTEKGKDVELRCDPISGHTALYWYRQSLGQGLEFLIYFQGNSAPDKSGLPSDRFSAERTGGSVSTLTIQRTQQEDSAVYLCASSLGPRTEAFFGQGTRLTVV.

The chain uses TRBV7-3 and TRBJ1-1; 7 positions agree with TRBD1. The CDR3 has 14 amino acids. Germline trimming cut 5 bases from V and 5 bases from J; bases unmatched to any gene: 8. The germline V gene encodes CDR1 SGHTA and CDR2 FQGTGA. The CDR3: CASSPTGSWTEAFF. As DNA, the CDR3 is TGTGCCAGCAGCCCGACAGGGTCGTGGACTGAAGCTTTCTTT. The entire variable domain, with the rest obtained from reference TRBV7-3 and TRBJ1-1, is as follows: GAGVSQTPSNKVTEKGKYVELRCDPISGHTALYWYRQSLGQGPEFLIYFQGTGAADDSGLPNDRFFAVRPEGSVSTLKIQRTERGDSAVYLCASSPTGSWTEAFFGQGTRLTVV.

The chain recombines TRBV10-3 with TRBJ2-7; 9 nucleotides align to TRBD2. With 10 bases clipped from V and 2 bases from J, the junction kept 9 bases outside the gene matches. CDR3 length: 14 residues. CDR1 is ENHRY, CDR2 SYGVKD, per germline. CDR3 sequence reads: CATVVTSGPYEQYF. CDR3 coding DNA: TGTGCCACGGTCGTTACTAGCGGGCCCTACGAGCAGTACTTC.

The CDR3 reads CASSVETATGNTIYF. The CDR3 DNA sequence: TGTGCCAGCAGCGTAGAAACAGCGACTGGAAACACCATATATTTT. The genes are TRBV9 and TRBJ1-3; D call uncertain. The CDR3 length is 15 residues. CDR1 is SGDLS, CDR2 YYNGEE, per germline. Trimming shortened V by 0 bases and J by 2 bases, and 9 bases separated the two germline ends. The complete variable domain, with remaining parts taken from reference TRBV9 and TRBJ1-3, reads DSGVTQTPKHLITATGQRVTLRCSPRSGDLSVYWYQQSLDQGLQFLIQYYNGEERAKGNILERFSAQQFPDLHSELNLSSLELGDSALYFCASSVETATGNTIYFGEGSWLTVV.

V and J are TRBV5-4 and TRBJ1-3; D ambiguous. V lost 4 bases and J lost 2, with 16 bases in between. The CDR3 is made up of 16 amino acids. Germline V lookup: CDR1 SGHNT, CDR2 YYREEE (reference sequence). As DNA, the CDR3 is TGTGCCAGCAGCACAACGGCGGGTTTTACTGGAAACACCATATATTTT. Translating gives CASSTTAGFTGNTIYF.

The CDR3 coding sequence is TGTGCCAGCAGTCCGGGACGGGGGTCCTATGGCTACACCTTC. Translation gives CASSPGRGSYGYTF. This chain joins TRBV5-6 and TRBJ1-2; the D gene is possibly TRBD1 (5 bases). Trimming shortened V by 5 bases and J by 4 bases, and 15 bases separated the two germline ends. The CDR3 extends over 14 amino acids. Germline CDR1 reads SGHDT; CDR2 reads YYEEEE.

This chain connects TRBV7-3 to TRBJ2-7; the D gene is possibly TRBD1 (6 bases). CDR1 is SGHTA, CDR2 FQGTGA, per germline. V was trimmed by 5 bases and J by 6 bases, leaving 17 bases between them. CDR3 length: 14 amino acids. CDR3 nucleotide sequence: TGTGCCAGCAGCGTACAGGGAAACTCTGGCGAGCAGTACTTC. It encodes CASSVQGNSGEQYF.

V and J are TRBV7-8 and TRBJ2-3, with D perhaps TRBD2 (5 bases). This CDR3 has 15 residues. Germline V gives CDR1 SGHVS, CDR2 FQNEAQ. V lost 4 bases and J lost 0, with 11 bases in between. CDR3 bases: TGTGCCAGCAGCTCATCTAGCAGAAGCACAGATACGCAGTATTTT. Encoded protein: CASSSSSRSTDTQYF.

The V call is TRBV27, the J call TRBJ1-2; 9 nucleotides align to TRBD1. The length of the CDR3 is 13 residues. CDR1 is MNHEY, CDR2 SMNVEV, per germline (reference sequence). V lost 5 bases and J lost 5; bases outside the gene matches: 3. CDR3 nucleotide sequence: TGTGCCAGCAGTAGGGACAGGGAGTATGGCTACACCTTC. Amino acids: CASSRDREYGYTF.

The CDR3 spells CASSYSRQGISPQHF. In DNA form, the CDR3 reads TGTGCCAGCAGTTACTCGAGACAGGGGATTTCTCCCCAGCATTTT. The chain uses TRBV6-6 and TRBJ1-5, with TRBD1 matching over 8 bases. This CDR3 has 15 residues. Germline CDR1 and CDR2: MNHNY and SVGAGI (reference sequence). V shed 0 bases and J 10 bases; nucleotides not matched to a gene: 8.

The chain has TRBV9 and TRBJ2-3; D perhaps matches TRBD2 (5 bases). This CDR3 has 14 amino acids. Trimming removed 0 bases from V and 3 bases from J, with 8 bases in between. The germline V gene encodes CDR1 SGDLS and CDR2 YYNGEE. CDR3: CASSVASGTDTQYF. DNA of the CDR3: TGTGCCAGCAGCGTAGCTTCGGGAACAGATACGCAGTATTTT. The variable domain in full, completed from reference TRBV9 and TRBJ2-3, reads DSGVTQTPKHLITATGQRVTLRCSPRSGDLSVYWYQQSLDQGLQFLIQYYNGEERAKGNILERFSAQQFPDLHSELNLSSLELGDSALYFCASSVASGTDTQYFGPGTRLTVL.

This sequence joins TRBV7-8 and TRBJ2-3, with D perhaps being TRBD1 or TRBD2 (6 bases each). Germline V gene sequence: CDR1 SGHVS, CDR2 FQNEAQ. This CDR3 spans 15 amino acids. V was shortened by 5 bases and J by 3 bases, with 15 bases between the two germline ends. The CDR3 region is CASSTSGAGTDTQYF. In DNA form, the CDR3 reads TGTGCCAGCAGCACGTCGGGGGCGGGGACAGATACGCAGTATTTT.

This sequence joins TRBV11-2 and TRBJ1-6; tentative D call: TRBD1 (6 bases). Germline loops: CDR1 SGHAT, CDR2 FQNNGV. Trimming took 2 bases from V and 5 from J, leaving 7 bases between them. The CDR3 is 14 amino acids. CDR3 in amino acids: CASSLWTDNSPLHF. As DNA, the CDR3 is TGTGCCAGCAGCTTATGGACAGATAATTCACCCCTCCACTTT.

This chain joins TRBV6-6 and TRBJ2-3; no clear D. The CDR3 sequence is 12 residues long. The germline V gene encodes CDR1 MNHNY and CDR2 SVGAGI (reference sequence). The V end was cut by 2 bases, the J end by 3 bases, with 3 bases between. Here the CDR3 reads CASSYTTDTQYF. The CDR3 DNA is TGTGCCAGCAGTTACACGACAGATACGCAGTATTTT.

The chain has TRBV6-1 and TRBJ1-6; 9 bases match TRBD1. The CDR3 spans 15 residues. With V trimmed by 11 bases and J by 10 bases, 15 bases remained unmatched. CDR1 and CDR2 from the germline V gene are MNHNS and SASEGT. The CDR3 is CAGNDRGSFRSPLHF. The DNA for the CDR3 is TGTGCCGGCAATGACAGGGGGAGTTTTAGGTCACCCCTCCACTTT.

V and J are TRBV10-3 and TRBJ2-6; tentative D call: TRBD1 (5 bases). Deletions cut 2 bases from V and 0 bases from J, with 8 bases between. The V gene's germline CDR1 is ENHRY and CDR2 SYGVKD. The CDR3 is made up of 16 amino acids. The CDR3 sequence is CAISEGQGSGANVLTF. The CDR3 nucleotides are TGTGCCATCAGTGAGGGCCAGGGCTCTGGGGCCAACGTCCTGACTTTC.

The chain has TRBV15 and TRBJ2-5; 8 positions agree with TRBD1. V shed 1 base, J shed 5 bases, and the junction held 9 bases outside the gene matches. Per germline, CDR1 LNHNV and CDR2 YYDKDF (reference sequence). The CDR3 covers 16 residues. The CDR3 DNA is TGTGCCACCAGCAGAGGGAGGCAGGGGGCGAAGGAGACCCAGTACTTC. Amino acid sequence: CATSRGRQGAKETQYF.

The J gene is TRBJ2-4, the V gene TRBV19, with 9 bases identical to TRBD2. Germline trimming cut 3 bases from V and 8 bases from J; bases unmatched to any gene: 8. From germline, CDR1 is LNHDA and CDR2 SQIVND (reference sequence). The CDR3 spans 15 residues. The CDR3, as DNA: TGTGCCAGTAGTATTATAGCGGGAGAAGGGTACATTCAGTACTTC. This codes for CASSIIAGEGYIQYF.

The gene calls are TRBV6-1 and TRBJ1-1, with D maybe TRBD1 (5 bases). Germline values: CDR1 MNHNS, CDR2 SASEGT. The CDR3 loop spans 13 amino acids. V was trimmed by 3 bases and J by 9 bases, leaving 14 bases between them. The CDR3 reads CASSDIGRVKAFF. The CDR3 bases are TGTGCCAGCAGTGATATTGGCAGGGTAAAAGCTTTCTTT.

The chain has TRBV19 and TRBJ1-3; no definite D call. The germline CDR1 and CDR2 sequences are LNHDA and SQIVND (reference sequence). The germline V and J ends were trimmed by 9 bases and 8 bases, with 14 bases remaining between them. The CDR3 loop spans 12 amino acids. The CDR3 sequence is CASTSRLDTIYF. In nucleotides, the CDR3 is TGTGCCAGCACCAGCCGCCTGGACACCATATATTTT.

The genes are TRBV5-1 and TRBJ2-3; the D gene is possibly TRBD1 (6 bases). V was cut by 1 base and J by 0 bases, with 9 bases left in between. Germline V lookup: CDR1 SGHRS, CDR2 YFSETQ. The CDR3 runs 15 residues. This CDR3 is CASSLWDTSTDTQYF. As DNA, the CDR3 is TGCGCCAGCAGCTTGTGGGACACGAGCACAGATACGCAGTATTTT.

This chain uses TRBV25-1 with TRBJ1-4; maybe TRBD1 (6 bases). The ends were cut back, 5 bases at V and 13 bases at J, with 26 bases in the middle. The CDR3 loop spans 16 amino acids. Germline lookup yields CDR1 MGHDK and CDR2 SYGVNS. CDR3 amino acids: CASSPHLGGQLEGLFF. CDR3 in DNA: TGTGCCAGCAGTCCTCATCTCGGGGGGCAGTTGGAAGGACTGTTTTTT. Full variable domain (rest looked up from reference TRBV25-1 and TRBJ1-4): EADIYQTPRYLVIGTGKKITLECSQTMGHDKMYWYQQDPGMELHLIHYSYGVNSTEKGDLSSESTVSRIRTEHFPLTLESARPSHTSQYLCASSPHLGGQLEGLFFGSGTQLSVL.

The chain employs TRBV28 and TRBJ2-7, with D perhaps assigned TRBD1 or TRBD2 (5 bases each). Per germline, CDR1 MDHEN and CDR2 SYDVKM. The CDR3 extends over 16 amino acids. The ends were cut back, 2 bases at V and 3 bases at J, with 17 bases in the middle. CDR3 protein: CASSLDGTRSLYEQYF. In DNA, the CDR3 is TGTGCCAGCAGTTTAGACGGGACCCGGTCCCTCTACGAGCAGTACTTC.